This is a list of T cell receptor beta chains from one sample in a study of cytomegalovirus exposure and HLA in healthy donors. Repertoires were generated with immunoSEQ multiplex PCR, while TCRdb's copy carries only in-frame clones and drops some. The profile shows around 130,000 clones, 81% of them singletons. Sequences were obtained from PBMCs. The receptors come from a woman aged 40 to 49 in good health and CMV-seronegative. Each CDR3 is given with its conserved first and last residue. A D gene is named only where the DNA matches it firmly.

CASRDPQGGKETQYF	15	TRBV27	.
CASSEGSWDRAKNIQYF	17	TRBV10-2	TRBD1
CASSFETGQMNTEAFF	16	TRBV5-1	.
CASSLGWRLSGRGHDTQYF	19	TRBV11-2	.
CASSLAGGPYEQYF	14	TRBV11-2	TRBD2
CAISESTAYGYTF	13	TRBV10-3	.
CASSQDLFGGDEKLFF	16	TRBV4-2	.
CASSSPTKAGGFGNTIYF	18	TRBV7-9	TRBD1
CASSLDPAGGPETQYF	16	TRBV5-1	TRBD2
CSAGGGSNSPLHF	13	TRBV29-1	.
CASSQVVSLAGVTDTQYF	18	TRBV4-1	TRBD2
CASTAADTQYF	11	TRBV19	.
CASSLDRSRLTNTEAFF	17	TRBV11-2	.
CASSEVTGGNEQYF	14	TRBV6-1	TRBD1
CASSLETGISAMNTEAFF	18	TRBV7-9	TRBD1
CASSIQVSSLEQYF	14	TRBV19	.
CASSPGQGARGANVLTF	17	TRBV7-9	TRBD1
CSVISGSNNYGYTF	14	TRBV29-1	.
CASSLSRDSPLHF	13	TRBV11-1	.
CAWSTYRGYTF	11	TRBV30	.
CASRVAGGTGELFF	14	TRBV7-9	TRBD2
CATYASGTYEQYF	13	TRBV2	.
CASSRARQGQETQYF	15	TRBV18	TRBD1
CASSQLGEGYTF	12	TRBV18	.
CASSLGAGGNEQFF	14	TRBV5-1	.
CASSGTQGQPQHF	13	TRBV28	.
CAWSADRGRNIQYF	14	TRBV30	TRBD1
CASSPPDRVQGYTF	14	TRBV28	TRBD1
CASSLPTGSGSYEQYF	16	TRBV7-2	TRBD1
CASSLTPSGGYRRETQYF	18	TRBV11-1	TRBD2
CASSLYGGMNTEAFF	15	TRBV5-1	.
CAWGRQGWGETQYF	14	TRBV30	TRBD1
CASSSEVVNNEQFF	14	TRBV7-2	.
CASSRSSVNTIYF	13	TRBV5-6	.
CASSLGTGTKSDEQFF	16	TRBV5-1	.
CASSGEAGGSYNEQFF	16	TRBV5-1	TRBD2
CASSGTGGGGAGETQYF	17	TRBV10-2	TRBD2
CASSEAGRAKAYEQYF	16	TRBV6-1	.
CASSLLKGGSYNSPLHF	17	TRBV5-6	.
CASSLLPERMNTEAFF	16	TRBV28	.
CASGQRGTGHEQYF	14	TRBV6-5	TRBD1
CAISDTDRLMNTEAFF	16	TRBV10-3	.
CASSFGLVGGDTQYF	15	TRBV7-3	.
CASSPESREQFF	12	TRBV5-1	.
CASSFGGLRNYGYTF	15	TRBV11-2	.
CASSLLLGGATWAFF	15	TRBV5-6	.
CASSLEGTASYEQYF	15	TRBV7-2	.
CAISDMATRTQSYEQYF	17	TRBV10-3	.